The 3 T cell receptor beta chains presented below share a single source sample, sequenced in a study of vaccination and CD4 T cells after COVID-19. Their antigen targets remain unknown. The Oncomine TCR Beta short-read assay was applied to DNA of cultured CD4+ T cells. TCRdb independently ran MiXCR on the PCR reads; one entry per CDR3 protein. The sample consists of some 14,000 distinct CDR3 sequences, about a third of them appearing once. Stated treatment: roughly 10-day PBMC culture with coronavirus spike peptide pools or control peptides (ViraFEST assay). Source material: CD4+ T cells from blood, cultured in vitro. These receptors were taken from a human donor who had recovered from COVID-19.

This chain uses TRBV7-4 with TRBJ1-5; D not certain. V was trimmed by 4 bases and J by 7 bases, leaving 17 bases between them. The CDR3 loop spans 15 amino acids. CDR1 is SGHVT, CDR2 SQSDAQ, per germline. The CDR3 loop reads CASSSIVVRGQPQHF. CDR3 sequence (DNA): TGTGCCAGCAGCTCAATAGTTGTTAGAGGGCAGCCCCAGCATTTT.

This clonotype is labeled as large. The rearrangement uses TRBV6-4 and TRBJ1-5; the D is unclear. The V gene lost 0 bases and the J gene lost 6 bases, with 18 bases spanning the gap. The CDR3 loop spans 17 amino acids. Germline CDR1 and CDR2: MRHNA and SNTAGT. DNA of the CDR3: TGTGCCAGCAGTGACTCGGGCAGATATTCGTCGGTTCAGCCCCAGCATTTT. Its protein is CASSDSGRYSSVQPQHF.

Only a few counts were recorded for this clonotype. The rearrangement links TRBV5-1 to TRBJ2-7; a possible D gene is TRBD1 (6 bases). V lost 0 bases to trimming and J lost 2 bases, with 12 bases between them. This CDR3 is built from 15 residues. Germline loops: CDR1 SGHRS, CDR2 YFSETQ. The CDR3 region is CASSLVSGATYEQYF. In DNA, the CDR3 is TGCGCCAGCAGCTTGGTTTCAGGGGCAACCTACGAGCAGTACTTC.